These 20 T cell receptor beta chains originate from one sample sequenced in a study of cytomegalovirus exposure and HLA in healthy donors. The primer mix had 60 Vbeta and 13 Jbeta primers. Sequencing was performed with immunoSEQ multiplex PCR; in TCRdb, only in-frame clones are kept and a portion is missing. The sample records under 200,000 clones, roughly 70% being singletons. Sequenced: PBMCs. These receptors all come from a woman aged 25 to 45 in good health and CMV-seronegative.

The chain couples TRBV28 to TRBJ1-5; 9 nucleotides align to TRBD1. Trimming cost V 6 bases and J 7 bases; bases outside gene matches: 7. Germline V gene sequence: CDR1 MDHEN, CDR2 SYDVKM. This CDR3 region has 14 residues. Written as DNA, the CDR3 is TGTGCCAGCAGACCGGGACAGGGAGGCCAGCCCCAGCATTTT. This codes for CASRPGQGGQPQHF.

The chain carries TRBV19 and TRBJ1-1; weak D call: TRBD1 (6 bases). The germline gives CDR1 LNHDA, CDR2 SQIVND (reference sequence). The CDR3 covers 13 residues. V gave up 6 bases and J gave up 1 base, with 9 bases separating them. The CDR3 nucleotides read TGTGCCAGTAGCGCACAGGGGAACACTGAAGCTTTCTTT. This encodes CASSAQGNTEAFF.

This clone was observed a handful of times. This chain links TRBV2 with TRBJ1-3; D not certain. Germline values: CDR1 SNHLY, CDR2 FYNNEI. V was cut by 11 bases and J by 4 bases, with 18 bases left in between. The CDR3 covers 14 residues. The DNA of the CDR3 is TGTGCCTGCTTTCCAGAACCCCTGGGAAACACCATATATTTT. Protein product: CACFPEPLGNTIYF.

This chain uses TRBV7-2 with TRBJ1-5; possibly TRBD1 for D (5 bases). Germline CDR1 is SGHTA and CDR2 is FQGNSA. The CDR3 is 15 residues long. The V end was cut by 1 base, the J end by 5 bases, with 12 bases between. This chain's CDR3 is CASSLVWQGDQPQHF. In nucleotides, the CDR3 is TGTGCCAGCAGCTTAGTGTGGCAGGGCGATCAGCCCCAGCATTTT.

The chain combines TRBV4-2 with TRBJ2-1, with TRBD2 matching 9 bases. The CDR3 is 18 residues long. Germline V CDR1 and CDR2: LGHNA, YNFKEQ. Trimming removed 0 bases from V and 2 bases from J; junction bases left unmatched: 8. CDR3 protein: CASSQDSSGRPPYNEQFF. Written as DNA, the CDR3 is TGTGCCAGCAGCCAAGATTCCAGCGGGAGGCCCCCCTACAATGAGCAGTTCTTC.

This clone was recorded only once. The CDR3 nucleotides read TGTGCCAGCAGCATAAGGGGGCGCTCCGGGGAGCTGTTTTTT. Translation gives CASSIRGRSGELFF. The chain employs TRBV6-1 and TRBJ2-2; 7 bases are shared with TRBD1. CDR1 and CDR2 (germline): MNHNS, SASEGT. Unmatched junction bases numbered 7, after V lost 6 bases and J lost 6 bases. The CDR3 spans 14 residues.

This clone was recorded only once. This chain links TRBV10-3 with TRBJ1-5, with D perhaps TRBD1 (6 bases). Germline V CDR1 and CDR2: ENHRY, SYGVKD. The CDR3 is 14 residues long. V lost 4 bases and J lost 6, with 13 bases in between. The CDR3 DNA is TGTGCCATCAGTGGAGGGGGGGATGCTCAGCCCCAGCATTTT. Translation: CAISGGGDAQPQHF.

The rearrangement joins TRBV5-1 to TRBJ2-7, with D possibly being TRBD1 (6 bases). Looked up from germline, CDR1 is SGHRS and CDR2 is YFSETQ. This CDR3 region has 13 residues. V was shortened by 3 bases and J by 4 bases, with 11 bases between the two germline ends. The DNA of the CDR3 is TGCGCCAGCAGCTCAGGACAGACTTACGAGCAGTACTTC. It specifies CASSSGQTYEQYF. Full variable domain (rest looked up from reference TRBV5-1 and TRBJ2-7): KAGVTQTPRYLIKTRGQQVTLSCSPISGHRSVSWYQQTPGQGLQFLFEYFSETQRNKGNFPGRFSGRQFSNSRSEMNVSTLELGDSALYLCASSSGQTYEQYFGPGTRLTVT.

This chain uses TRBV19 with TRBJ1-6; possible D gene TRBD1, 5 bases. Germline lookup yields CDR1 LNHDA and CDR2 SQIVND (reference sequence). CDR3 length equals 15 residues. V was trimmed by 4 bases and J by 8 bases, leaving 15 bases between them. This CDR3 reads CASSSSSGGYSPLHF. The CDR3 nucleotides are TGTGCCAGTAGTAGCAGTTCCGGGGGGTATTCACCCCTCCACTTT.

The chain couples TRBV18 to TRBJ2-2, with D possibly TRBD2 on 6 matching bases. The germline V and J ends were trimmed by 3 bases and 3 bases, with 11 bases remaining between them. The CDR3 totals 15 residues. CDR1 and CDR2 from the germline V gene are KGHSH and LQKENI. The CDR3 sequence: CASSPSTRDTGELFF. CDR3 DNA sequence: TGTGCCAGCTCACCGTCGACTAGGGACACCGGGGAGCTGTTTTTT.

The rearrangement uses TRBV5-6 and TRBJ1-2; a possible D gene is TRBD1 (6 bases). V lost 1 base to trimming and J lost 12 bases, with 22 bases between them. Per germline, CDR1 SGHDT and CDR2 YYEEEE. The CDR3 consists of 15 residues. CDR3 loop: CASSLRSTRARGHTF. CDR3 nucleotide sequence: TGTGCCAGCAGCTTGCGGTCGACCAGGGCGCGGGGGCACACCTTC.

In DNA, the CDR3 is TGTGCCAGCAGAGACGGACAGGGGCGAGCCAAAAACATTCAGTACTTC. This translates into CASRDGQGRAKNIQYF. V gene TRBV2 combines with J gene TRBJ2-4; 9 nucleotides agree with TRBD1. In germline, CDR1 is SNHLY, CDR2 FYNNEI. The length of the CDR3 is 16 residues. Trimming took 6 bases from V and 0 from J; bases not matched to a gene: 6.

This chain connects TRBV7-2 to TRBJ2-5; D is ambiguous. The J call is in doubt because the DNA end fits TRBJ2-7 better. From germline, CDR1 is SGHTA and CDR2 FQGNSA. The CDR3 extends over 12 amino acids. CDR3 in amino acids: CASSWYHYEQYF. As DNA, the CDR3 is TGTGCCAGCAGCTGGTACCACTACGAGCAGTACTTC.

A few counts support this clone. The chain joins TRBV7-3 to TRBJ2-7, with D unclear. This CDR3 is 13 amino acids long. CDR1 SGHTA and CDR2 FQGTGA come from the germline V gene. V was shortened by 5 bases and J by 1 base, with 9 bases between the two germline ends. CDR3 nucleotide sequence: TGTGCCAGCAGCAAACAACAATCCTACGAGCAGTACTTC. This encodes CASSKQQSYEQYF.

In its sample, this clone was seen once. The rearrangement links TRBV5-1 to TRBJ2-7; possible D gene TRBD1, 6 bases. The germline CDR1 and CDR2 sequences are SGHRS and YFSETQ. The V gene lost 4 bases and the J gene lost 2 bases, with 19 bases spanning the gap. The CDR3 has 16 amino acids. As DNA, the CDR3 is TGCGCCAGCAGCCGCAGGGGCCGGGACGCCACCTACGAGCAGTACTTC. It codes for CASSRRGRDATYEQYF.

This chain connects TRBV4-1 to TRBJ1-2; tentatively, D is TRBD1 (5 bases). The V and J ends lost 4 bases and 2 bases respectively, with 17 bases between them. CDR1 MGHRA and CDR2 YSYEKL come from the germline V gene. This CDR3 has 16 residues. The CDR3 DNA follows: TGCGCCAGCAGCCCGGGAGGGGCACGGGGGAACTATGGCTACACCTTC. Translation gives CASSPGGARGNYGYTF.

The chain recombines TRBV6-4 with TRBJ1-2; possible D gene TRBD1, 6 bases. The germline CDR1 and CDR2 sequences are MRHNA and SNTAGT. The CDR3 is made up of 13 amino acids. With 7 bases removed from V and 4 bases from J, the gap between germline ends came to 13 bases. Here the CDR3 DNA reads TGTGCCAGCATAGGACAGTATCTCTATGGCTACACCTTC. This encodes CASIGQYLYGYTF.

This clone appeared a single time. The chain carries TRBV18 and TRBJ1-1, with 10 bases fitting TRBD1. V was pared by 5 bases and J by 6 bases, with 3 bases of the junction left unmatched. Germline-derived CDR1 and CDR2 are KGHSH and LQKENI. The CDR3 length is 13 residues. The CDR3 loop is CASSWDRGSEAFF. CDR3 nucleotide sequence: TGTGCCAGCTCATGGGACAGGGGTTCTGAAGCTTTCTTT.

The chain links TRBV5-8 to TRBJ1-3; TRBD1 aligns across 7 bases. The ends lost 0 bases at V and 2 bases at J; junction bases unmatched: 2. CDR1 is SGHTS and CDR2 is YDEGEE in the germline V gene. This CDR3 has 15 residues. This chain's CDR3 is CASSLEGATGNTIYF. The CDR3 DNA is TGTGCCAGCAGCTTGGAGGGGGCTACTGGAAACACCATATATTTT.

This chain connects TRBV6-5 to TRBJ1-2; D remains unclear. CDR1 and CDR2 (germline): MNHEY, SVGAGI. Trimming pared 0 bases from V and 6 bases from J, leaving 14 bases between. The CDR3 has 15 residues. The CDR3 region has the DNA TGTGCCAGCAGTTACTCTGCCGGGGAGGCAGATGGCTACACCTTC. It is translated as CASSYSAGEADGYTF.